The 13 T cell receptor beta chains in this list originate from one sample, sequenced in a study of technical replicates of blood from a few donors. This table comes from immunoSEQ multiplex PCR, and its TCRdb copy is limited to in-frame clones, with some not included. The table shows about 97,000 clones, with approximately 94% occurring only once. The material sequenced was T cells isolated from PBMCs. All receptors derive from a human donor in good health.

The chain has TRBV4-1 and TRBJ1-2; tentative D call: TRBD1 (5 bases). The V gene lost 0 bases and the J gene lost 7 bases, with 12 bases spanning the gap. The CDR3 spans 14 residues. The V gene's germline CDR1 is MGHRA and CDR2 YSYEKL. The CDR3 region has the DNA TGCGCCAGCAGCCAAGATTTGGGCAGGGCTGGCTACACCTTC. This sequence encodes CASSQDLGRAGYTF.

The genes are TRBV30 and TRBJ2-3; D is uncertain. V dropped 2 bases and J dropped 4 bases, with 4 bases sitting between them. This CDR3 comprises 11 residues. Germline CDR1 GTSNPN, CDR2 SVGIG (reference sequence). The CDR3 DNA follows: TGTGCCTGGAGTAGCGCAGATACGCAGTATTTT. Residues: CAWSSADTQYF.

Notes on this clone: An end of the junction does not agree with germline; a read error may underlie this. The V call is TRBV30, the J call TRBJ1-5, with 9 positions matching TRBD1. CDR1 is GTSNPN and CDR2 is SVGIG in the germline V gene (reference sequence). This CDR3 has 13 amino acids. The CDR3 coding sequence is TGTGCCTGGACGGGACAGGGCAAACAGCCCCAGCATTTT. This sequence encodes CAWTGQGKQPQHF.

This chain links TRBV2 with TRBJ2-7, with 10 bases that match TRBD2. The CDR3 is made up of 15 amino acids. CDR1 is SNHLY and CDR2 is FYNNEI in the germline V gene. V lost 5 bases and J lost 4; bases outside the gene matches: 8. The CDR3 DNA is TGTGCCAGCAGTCCTCTAGCGGGAGTTAATTACGAGCAGTACTTC. Amino acids: CASSPLAGVNYEQYF.

The rearrangement links TRBV6-1 to TRBJ1-1; possible D gene TRBD1, 6 bases. The CDR3 covers 14 residues. Germline-derived CDR1 and CDR2 are MNHNS and SASEGT. V lost 8 bases, J lost 5 bases, and 18 bases lay in between. CDR3: CASSRLQGRTEAFF. The CDR3 bases are TGTGCCAGCTCGCGTTTACAGGGAAGAACTGAAGCTTTCTTT.

This chain joins TRBV10-3 and TRBJ1-1; 7 bases line up with TRBD1. J lost 0 bases, V lost 11 bases, and 3 bases had no gene match. This CDR3 spans 12 amino acids. The germline V gene encodes CDR1 ENHRY and CDR2 SYGVKD. The DNA of the CDR3 is TGTGCCGGCGGGACAGTGAACACTGAAGCTTTCTTT. Amino acid sequence: CAGGTVNTEAFF.

J is TRBJ2-2 and V is TRBV14; D may be TRBD1 (5 bases). V shed 4 bases and J shed 1 base, with 7 bases lying between them. Looked up from germline, CDR1 is SGHDN and CDR2 is FVKESK. The CDR3 runs to 14 residues. CDR3 coding DNA: TGTGCCAGCAGCCTAGGACAGAACACCGGGGAGCTGTTTTTT. Residues: CASSLGQNTGELFF.

The rearrangement uses TRBV7-9 and TRBJ1-4; 7 bases agree with TRBD1. Per the germline V gene, CDR1 is SEHNR and CDR2 is FQNEAQ (reference sequence). The junction had 13 bases not matched to a gene; V was cut back by 5 bases and J by 1 base. The CDR3 is made up of 18 amino acids. CDR3 loop: CASSPGTGDLETNEKLFF. The CDR3 DNA sequence: TGTGCCAGCAGCCCGGGCACAGGGGATTTGGAAACTAATGAAAAACTGTTTTTT.

The rearrangement links TRBV2 to TRBJ2-7, with D tentatively TRBD2 (5 bases). CDR3 length: 16 amino acids. CDR1 and CDR2 from the germline V gene are SNHLY and FYNNEI. Trimming removed 7 bases from V and 2 bases from J, with 21 bases in between. Written as DNA, the CDR3 is TGTGCCAGCATTTTCAAGTACGGCGGGCGGACCTACGAGCAGTACTTC. This codes for CASIFKYGGRTYEQYF.

The chain joins TRBV4-1 to TRBJ2-3, with 15 bases fitting TRBD2. V was clipped by 2 bases and J by 4 bases; unmatched bases: 1. The germline CDR1 and CDR2 sequences are MGHRA and YSYEKL. There are 16 residues in the CDR3. The CDR3 is CASSQRTSGRADTQYF. Written as DNA, the CDR3 is TGCGCCAGCAGCCAACGGACTAGCGGGAGGGCAGATACGCAGTATTTT.

The V and J genes are TRBV15 and TRBJ2-1, with no clear D. Deletions cut 2 bases from V and 8 bases from J, with 7 bases between. The CDR3 length is 12 residues. Germline V gives CDR1 LNHNV, CDR2 YYDKDF (reference sequence). The CDR3 loop reads CATSRTEYEQFF. The CDR3 DNA reads as TGTGCCACCAGCAGAACAGAATATGAGCAGTTCTTC.

The CDR3 bases are TGCAGTGGGGGCTCATATGGCTACACCTTC. As protein: CSGGSYGYTF. V gene TRBV20-1 combines with J gene TRBJ1-2, with D possibly being TRBD1 (5 bases). Germline-derived CDR1 and CDR2 are DFQATT and SNEGSKA (reference sequence). Trimming pared 7 bases from V and 5 bases from J, leaving 8 bases between. The CDR3 runs 10 residues.

This sequence joins TRBV2 and TRBJ1-1; the D gene is possibly TRBD1 (6 bases). Trimming pared 6 bases from V and 1 base from J, leaving 12 bases between. CDR1 and CDR2 (germline): SNHLY, FYNNEI. The CDR3 loop spans 14 amino acids. The chain's CDR3 is CASSYRDPNTEAFF. In DNA form, the CDR3 reads TGTGCCAGCAGCTACAGGGACCCGAACACTGAAGCTTTCTTT.